The T cell receptor beta chain under discussion was sequenced for a study of T cell responses to AZD1222 COVID-19 vaccine. Study results and limitations: Nearly half of spike-specific TCRs reportedly go after variant regions that carry no mutations.

Method: immunoSEQ multiplex PCR; TCRdb's copy keeps in-frame clones and lacks some. Of some 190,000 clones listed, around 88% are singletons. This clone was seen at least ten times. What it recognizes is unknown. Germline V gene data show CDR1 as MNHEY and CDR2 as SMNVEV (reference sequence). Trimming left V 7 bases short and J 6 bases short, with 10 bases between. The CDR3 runs to 13 residues. This sequence joins TRBV27 and TRBJ1-6; a weak D match, TRBD1 (6 bases). The sequence came from an adult in good health. The sequencing here drew on peripheral blood, taken on day 0 of AZD1222 vaccination. CDR3 sequence reads: CASNGRGNSPLHF. The CDR3 DNA reads as TGTGCCAGCAACGGCAGGGGTAATTCACCCCTCCACTTT.